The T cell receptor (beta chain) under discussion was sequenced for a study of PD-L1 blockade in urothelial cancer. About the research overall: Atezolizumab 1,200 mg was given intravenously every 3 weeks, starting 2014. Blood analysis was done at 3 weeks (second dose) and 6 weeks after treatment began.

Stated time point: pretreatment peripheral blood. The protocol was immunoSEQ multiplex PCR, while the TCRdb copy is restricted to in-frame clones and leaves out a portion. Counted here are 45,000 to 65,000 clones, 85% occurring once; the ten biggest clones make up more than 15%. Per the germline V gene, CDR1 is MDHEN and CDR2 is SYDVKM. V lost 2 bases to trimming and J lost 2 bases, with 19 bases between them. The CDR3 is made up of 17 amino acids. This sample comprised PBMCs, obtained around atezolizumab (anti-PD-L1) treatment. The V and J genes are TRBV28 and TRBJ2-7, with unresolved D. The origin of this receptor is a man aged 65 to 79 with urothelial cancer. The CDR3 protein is CASSLPLSGLIPYEQYF. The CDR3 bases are TGTGCCAGCAGTTTACCCCTGTCGGGTCTAATCCCCTACGAGCAGTACTTC.